A single count supports the clone carrying this TCR beta chain. No antigen is known for it. The sample comes from a study of beta chain features in type 1 diabetes. Study background: The study examined around 99,000,000 sorted cells across all samples.

Overall study findings and caveats: Cells with high TCR expression could be over-represented when cDNA is sequenced.

Every isolated RNA sample was fully reverse transcribed, so sequencing captured expressed TCRB transcripts. Using immunoSEQ multiplex PCR, the repertoire was profiled, and TCRdb retains in-frame clones only, with some absent. The table has hundreds of thousands of clones, around 15% seen once. This receptor was taken from a man younger than 35 in good health. Input material: naive CD4+ T cells from blood.

Written as DNA, the CDR3 is TGTGCCAGCAGTCCACCCCCGGGGGTAAGCTCCTACGAGCAGTACTTC. Protein sequence: CASSPPPGVSSYEQYF. The V and J genes are TRBV28 and TRBJ2-7; maybe TRBD2 (6 bases). The CDR3 spans 16 residues. Trimming took 5 bases from V and 0 from J, leaving 17 bases between them. Germline V CDR1 and CDR2: MDHEN, SYDVKM.